The rows below give T cell receptor beta chains drawn from one sample of a study of T cell repertoires in cytomegalovirus infection. TCRdb passed the reads through MiXCR, listing each CDR3 protein once. This table holds around 85,000 distinct CDR3 sequences, approximately 43% found once. What these receptors recognize is not known. The specimen comprised CD8+ T cells from cultured PBMCs, sampled from culture after CMV antigen stimulation. The receptors originated from a human donor in good health (CMV status not recorded). Some clones in this sample may be carry-over from other donors' samples. CDR3s include the opening cysteine and the closing phenylalanine or tryptophan. The D gene is left open where the match is weak. Only part of the rows carry a size: once, few, many, or a class if the clone is expanded.

j_call: TRBJ2-1; clone_size: NA; d_call: NA; v_call: TRBV4-1; cdr3_nt: TGCGCCAGCAGCCAAGATGGGGCAGGCGAGCAGTTCTTC; cdr3_aa: CASSQDGAGEQFF
j_call: TRBJ2-2; clone_size: once; d_call: NA; v_call: TRBV4-2; cdr3_nt: TGTGCCAGCAGCCCGACTAGGATGGGCACCGGGGAGCTGTTTTTT; cdr3_aa: CASSPTRMGTGELFF
j_call: TRBJ2-7; clone_size: NA; d_call: NA; v_call: TRBV9; cdr3_nt: TGTGCCAGCAGCGCCCGGGGATTTTCCTACGAGCAGTACTTC; cdr3_aa: CASSARGFSYEQYF
j_call: TRBJ2-7; clone_size: few; d_call: NA; v_call: TRBV7-9; cdr3_nt: TGTGCCAGCAGCACCTCGCCGGGCCACGAGCAGTACTTC; cdr3_aa: CASSTSPGHEQYF
j_call: TRBJ1-5; clone_size: NA; d_call: NA; v_call: TRBV4-1; cdr3_nt: TGCGCCAGCAGCCAAGATGATGGAGAGGGTGGCCAGCCCCAGCATTTT; cdr3_aa: CASSQDDGEGGQPQHF
j_call: TRBJ1-5; clone_size: few; d_call: TRBD1; v_call: TRBV28; cdr3_nt: TGTGCCAGCGGCCGGGACAGATATCAGCCCCAGCATTTT; cdr3_aa: CASGRDRYQPQHF
j_call: TRBJ1-4; clone_size: NA; d_call: NA; v_call: TRBV27; cdr3_nt: TGTGCCAGCTCATACGCTCAGACGTTCCAAGGGCTCGGCGAAAAACTGTTTTTT; cdr3_aa: CASSYAQTFQGLGEKLFF
j_call: TRBJ2-3; clone_size: NA; d_call: TRBD2; v_call: TRBV5-4; cdr3_nt: TGTGCCAGCAGCTTGAGGCGGGAGACTAGCACAGATACGCAGTATTTT; cdr3_aa: CASSLRRETSTDTQYF
j_call: TRBJ1-2; clone_size: NA; d_call: NA; v_call: TRBV27; cdr3_nt: TGTGCCAGCAGTTTACACCCCCAGGGTTCCCCTAACTATGGCTACACCTTC; cdr3_aa: CASSLHPQGSPNYGYTF
j_call: TRBJ2-2; clone_size: NA; d_call: TRBD2; v_call: TRBV4-1; cdr3_nt: TGCGCCAGTTCCCCAGGACCGGGACTAGCGGGGGGTAATGGCGGGGAGCTGTTTTTT; cdr3_aa: CASSPGPGLAGGNGGELFF
j_call: TRBJ2-7; clone_size: few; d_call: TRBD2; v_call: TRBV5-1; cdr3_nt: TGCGCCAGCAGCTTGGCTAGCGGGAACTACGAGCAGTACTTC; cdr3_aa: CASSLASGNYEQYF
j_call: TRBJ2-7; clone_size: NA; d_call: NA; v_call: TRBV7-9; cdr3_nt: TGTGCCAGCAGCTTAGACGCCTACGAGCAGTACTTC; cdr3_aa: CASSLDAYEQYF
j_call: TRBJ2-1; clone_size: NA; d_call: NA; v_call: TRBV29-1; cdr3_nt: TGCAGCGTCCTCGGGGGTCTCTCCTACAATGAGCAGTTCTTC; cdr3_aa: CSVLGGLSYNEQFF
j_call: TRBJ2-7; clone_size: NA; d_call: NA; v_call: TRBV7-9; cdr3_nt: TGTGCCAGCAGCCGCTGGGACGGCTACTACGAGCAGTACTTC; cdr3_aa: CASSRWDGYYEQYF
j_call: TRBJ2-2; clone_size: NA; d_call: NA; v_call: TRBV7-9; cdr3_nt: TGTGCCAGCAGCTTTTCCCGCAGCTCGAACACCGGGGAGCTGTTTTTT; cdr3_aa: CASSFSRSSNTGELFF
j_call: TRBJ2-7; clone_size: once; d_call: NA; v_call: TRBV2; cdr3_nt: TGTGCCAGCAGAGGGGGTTACGAGCAGTACTTC; cdr3_aa: CASRGGYEQYF